One and the same sample provided the 27 T cell receptor beta chains below, sequenced in a study of post-analysis software for immune sequencing data. General study points: Roughly five TRBV segments occurring more often in patients than controls included TRBV5-6, TRBV5-1 and TRBV20-1.

Their antigens remain unidentified. cDNA libraries for TCR beta contained unique molecular identifiers. TCRdb reprocessed the PCR reads via MiXCR and lists one record per CDR3 protein. Of 450,000 to 650,000 distinct CDR3 sequences in the sample, around 44% were seen once. Sample: blood. These receptor sequences come from a girl aged 10 to 17 with multiple sclerosis.

The chain links TRBV11-3 to TRBJ1-2; D might be TRBD1 (5 bases). Trimming removed 5 bases at V and 4 bases at J, with 17 bases between. Looked up from germline, CDR1 is SGHNT and CDR2 is YENEEA. The CDR3 has 15 residues. Here the CDR3 DNA reads TGTGCCAGCAGCGTGACCGGGACGGACATCTATGGCTACACCTTC. Residues: CASSVTGTDIYGYTF.

DNA for the CDR3: TGCGCCAGCAGCCAAGATGGGCAGGTTAACTATGGCTACACCTTC. Amino acids: CASSQDGQVNYGYTF. The rearrangement joins TRBV4-1 to TRBJ1-2; D uncertain. The germline gives CDR1 MGHRA, CDR2 YSYEKL. The CDR3 runs 15 residues. V shed 0 bases and J shed 1 base, with 9 bases lying between them.

In this sample, this clonotype turned up a few times. The chain combines TRBV2 with TRBJ2-7; D not resolved. The DNA end lines up better with TRBJ2-5; the J call may be wrong. The CDR3 runs 14 residues. Germline V CDR1 and CDR2: SNHLY, FYNNEI. The CDR3 sequence: CASSERVWGETQYF. The DNA for the CDR3 is TGTGCCAGCAGTGAACGGGTTTGGGGAGAGACCCAGTACTTC.

The chain recombines TRBV3-1 with TRBJ1-1, with 11 nucleotides matching TRBD1. This CDR3 is 17 amino acids long. J gave up 0 bases and V 4 bases, and 7 bases lay outside the gene matches. The germline CDR1 and CDR2 sequences are LGHDT and YNNKEL (reference sequence). DNA for the CDR3: TGTGCCAGCAGCCCCTGGACAGGGGGCCGGATGAACACTGAAGCTTTCTTT. It yields the protein CASSPWTGGRMNTEAFF.

This clonotype was seen more than once but under ten times. The chain has TRBV24-1 and TRBJ2-7, with 12 bases matching TRBD1. The CDR3 is 16 residues long. Trimming cost V 3 bases and J 6 bases; bases outside gene matches: 8. CDR1 is KGHDR and CDR2 is SFDVKD in the germline V gene. The CDR3 is CATSDPPGQGAGEQYF. CDR3 nucleotides: TGTGCCACCAGTGATCCGCCGGGACAGGGGGCCGGCGAGCAGTACTTC.

The chain links TRBV20-1 to TRBJ2-3; 10 bases are shared with TRBD2. Germline V gene lookup returns CDR1 DFQATT and CDR2 SNEGSKA (reference sequence). The CDR3 has 16 residues. With 4 bases clipped from V and 4 bases from J, the junction kept 11 bases outside the gene matches. The chain's CDR3 is CSAKFSGRIRADTQYF. The CDR3 DNA reads as TGCAGTGCTAAATTTAGCGGGAGGATTAGGGCAGATACGCAGTATTTT.

The chain has TRBV18 and TRBJ1-6; D call uncertain. The germline V gene encodes CDR1 KGHSH and CDR2 LQKENI. The CDR3 contains 13 residues. The V end was cut by 3 bases, the J end by 11 bases, with 11 bases between. This chain's CDR3 is CASSPRTGAPLHF. In DNA, the CDR3 is TGTGCCAGCTCACCCCGAACCGGTGCACCCCTCCACTTT.

This clonotype was seen more than once but under ten times. The chain couples TRBV12-3 or TRBV12-4 to TRBJ2-3; TRBD1 aligns across 8 bases. There are 17 residues in the CDR3. V lost 2 bases, J lost 3 bases, and 10 bases stayed unmatched. As DNA, the CDR3 is TGTGCCAGCAGTTTAAAACCGACAGGGGTCTTGACAGATACGCAGTATTTT. Translating it yields CASSLKPTGVLTDTQYF.

The chain joins TRBV6-2 or TRBV6-3 to TRBJ2-1, with D hard to call. The length of the CDR3 is 13 residues. V lost 2 bases, J lost 9 bases, and 11 bases lay in between. Germline-derived CDR1 and CDR2 are MNHEY and SVGEGT. CDR3 sequence (DNA): TGTGCCAGCAGTTACCCCGCTAGGGTTGAGCAGTTCTTC. Amino acids: CASSYPARVEQFF.

This clonotype was counted only a few times. The chain has TRBV27 and TRBJ1-2; D is perhaps TRBD1 (5 bases). The CDR3 covers 12 residues. The V gene's germline CDR1 is MNHEY and CDR2 SMNVEV (reference sequence). The V end was cut by 8 bases, the J end by 7 bases, with 14 bases between. CDR3 residues: CASGPGDVGYTF. The CDR3 DNA is TGTGCCAGCGGACCCGGGGACGTTGGCTACACCTTC.

The V call is TRBV28, the J call TRBJ1-2; D is unclear. Trimming took off 2 bases at V and 4 bases at J, with 14 bases between the two ends. Germline V gene lookup returns CDR1 MDHEN and CDR2 SYDVKM. The CDR3 length is 15 residues. The CDR3 DNA reads as TGTGCCAGCAGTTTAGGTTCGCGGCTTGCCTATGGCTACACCTTC. Protein sequence: CASSLGSRLAYGYTF.

The V and J genes are TRBV5-1 and TRBJ2-2, with TRBD2 identical over 11 bases. The CDR3 runs 18 residues. CDR1 is SGHRS and CDR2 is YFSETQ in the germline V gene. V lost 4 bases, J lost 5 bases, and 13 bases stayed unmatched. CDR3 sequence: CASSPNPGLAGTTGELFF. The CDR3 DNA reads TGCGCCAGCAGCCCGAACCCAGGACTAGCGGGCACTACCGGGGAGCTGTTTTTT.

This chain links TRBV12-3 or TRBV12-4 with TRBJ1-5; D not resolved. CDR3 length equals 15 residues. Trimming took off 3 bases at V and 4 bases at J, with 13 bases between the two ends. CDR3 protein: CASSLGNGWNQPQHF. CDR3 bases: TGTGCCAGCAGTTTGGGCAACGGATGGAATCAGCCCCAGCATTTT.

The gene calls are TRBV5-1 and TRBJ1-1; TRBD1 matches 7 bases. V shed 3 bases, J shed 4 bases, and the junction held 6 bases outside the gene matches. The CDR3 loop spans 14 amino acids. Per germline, CDR1 SGHRS and CDR2 YFSETQ. CDR3 amino acids: CASSSKGAGTEAFF. The CDR3 DNA follows: TGCGCCAGCAGCTCAAAGGGGGCTGGCACTGAAGCTTTCTTT.

This clonotype was seen a handful of times. The V gene is TRBV12-3 or TRBV12-4, the J gene TRBJ1-2; no firm D call. CDR3 size: 14 residues. V lost 4 bases, J lost 1 base, and 10 bases lay in between. CDR3 in DNA: TGTGCCAGCAGTTCTGGACGGGTTAACTATGGCTACACCTTC. It codes for CASSSGRVNYGYTF.

The chain couples TRBV5-1 to TRBJ2-3, with D unclear. The length of the CDR3 is 16 residues. The ends were cut back, 4 bases at V and 2 bases at J, with 17 bases in the middle. CDR1 is SGHRS and CDR2 is YFSETQ in the germline V gene. The CDR3 loop reads CASSPAVTAPTDTQYF. The CDR3 DNA is TGCGCCAGCAGCCCCGCGGTAACGGCCCCCACAGATACGCAGTATTTT.

This clonotype has a count of ten or more. A junction boundary mismatches the germline segment, possibly from a read error. The chain uses TRBV5-1 and TRBJ2-7; 7 bases agree with TRBD1. Germline CDR1 reads SGHRS; CDR2 reads YFSETQ. CDR3 length: 13 amino acids. DNA for the CDR3: TGTGCCAGCAGTCCCGGGACAGTCTACGAGCAGTACTTC. It yields the protein CASSPGTVYEQYF.

The rearrangement joins TRBV10-2 to TRBJ2-7; 7 bases align to TRBD1. J gave up 2 bases and V 5 bases, and 3 bases lay outside the gene matches. The CDR3 contains 13 residues. Germline loops: CDR1 WSHSY, CDR2 SAAADI. The chain's CDR3 is CASSKGATYEQYF. CDR3 nucleotide sequence: TGCGCCAGCAGTAAGGGGGCTACCTACGAGCAGTACTTC.

This chain connects TRBV7-3 to TRBJ2-3; 8 bases match TRBD2. There are 15 residues in the CDR3. Germline V CDR1 and CDR2: SGHTA, FQGTGA. V lost 8 bases, J lost 0 bases, and 7 bases stayed unmatched. This CDR3 is CASGELAGSTDTQYF. The CDR3 DNA sequence: TGTGCCAGCGGCGAGCTAGCGGGTAGCACAGATACGCAGTATTTT.

This clonotype was recorded a few times. This chain connects TRBV4-2 to TRBJ1-2; D possibly corresponds to TRBD1 (6 bases). The CDR3 is made up of 13 amino acids. Trimming cost V 0 bases and J 11 bases, with 13 bases left between them. Germline V gene sequence: CDR1 LGHNA, CDR2 YNFKEQ. The CDR3, as DNA: TGTGCCAGCAGCCAAGATGTTCGGGACAAGTACACCTTC. Its protein is CASSQDVRDKYTF.

The chain couples TRBV28 to TRBJ2-5, with TRBD1 matching 9 bases. The DNA end favors TRBJ2-7, so the J call may be wrong. The CDR3 runs 15 residues. Looked up from germline, CDR1 is MDHEN and CDR2 is SYDVKM. CDR3 nucleotide sequence: TGTGCCAGCAGTCCGCCTGGACAGGGGTTCGGCGAGCAGTACTTC. This sequence encodes CASSPPGQGFGEQYF.

This chain uses TRBV12-3 or TRBV12-4 with TRBJ1-1; 10 bases are shared with TRBD1. The CDR3 runs to 16 residues. The V segment lost 5 bases and the J segment 0 bases; nucleotides outside the gene matches: 6. CDR3: CASSLDRGRMNTEAFF. DNA of the CDR3: TGTGCCAGCAGTCTTGACAGGGGGCGCATGAACACTGAAGCTTTCTTT.

The chain recombines TRBV7-9 with TRBJ1-1, with D unclear. The CDR3 has 14 residues. The V gene's germline CDR1 is SEHNR and CDR2 FQNEAQ (reference sequence). The V end lost 7 bases, the J end lost 8 bases, and 20 bases lay between the germline ends. The CDR3 region is CASNPTLRRAEAFF. The CDR3 coding sequence is TGTGCCAGCAACCCTACCCTTAGGAGGGCGGAAGCTTTCTTT.

On this clonotype itself: Germline is not matched at one junction end, which may reflect a read error. The chain carries TRBV10-3 and TRBJ2-7; 7 bases are shared with TRBD2. The germline CDR1 and CDR2 sequences are ENHRY and SYGVKD. CDR3 length equals 13 residues. CDR3 nucleotide sequence: TGTGCCATCAGTGATATCGGGGACTACGAGCGGTACTTC. Amino acid sequence: CAISDIGDYERYF.

This clonotype has a handful of counts. This rearrangement joins TRBV29-1 to TRBJ2-5, with D possibly matching TRBD1 (5 bases). The V gene lost 6 bases and the J gene lost 4 bases, with 12 bases spanning the gap. Germline V gene data show CDR1 as SQVTM and CDR2 as ANQGSEA. The CDR3 length is 12 residues. The CDR3 DNA follows: TGCAGCGTGGATCAGGGTCCAGAGACCCAGTACTTC. This translates into CSVDQGPETQYF. Full variable domain (remainder filled in from reference TRBV29-1 and TRBJ2-5): SAVISQKPSRDICQRGTSLTIQCQVDSQVTMMFWYRQQPGQSLTLIATANQGSEATYESGFVIDKFPISRPNLTFSTLTVSNMSPEDSSIYLCSVDQGPETQYFGPGTRLLVL.

V and J are TRBV15 and TRBJ2-3; D may be TRBD2 (7 bases). CDR3 size: 15 residues. Trimming took off 0 bases at V and 7 bases at J, with 14 bases between the two ends. Per the germline V gene, CDR1 is LNHNV and CDR2 is YYDKDF (reference sequence). The CDR3 spells CATSRERGGGNTQYF. As DNA, the CDR3 is TGTGCCACCAGCAGAGAAAGGGGGGGGGGAAATACGCAGTATTTT.

This clonotype was counted a few times. The V gene is TRBV5-1, the J gene TRBJ2-5; 8 bases map to TRBD2. The CDR3 sequence is 15 residues long. J gave up 5 bases and V 4 bases, and 10 bases lay outside the gene matches. CDR1 is SGHRS, CDR2 YFSETQ, per germline. Written as DNA, the CDR3 is TGCGCCAGCAGCCAAATAGCGGGGCGTTTGGAGACCCAGTACTTC. Protein sequence: CASSQIAGRLETQYF. Variable domain in full (rest from reference TRBV5-1 and TRBJ2-5): KAGVTQTPRYLIKTRGQQVTLSCSPISGHRSVSWYQQTPGQGLQFLFEYFSETQRNKGNFPGRFSGRQFSNSRSEMNVSTLELGDSALYLCASSQIAGRLETQYFGPGTRLLVL.